This T cell receptor (beta chain) was identified during a study of control samples from healthy donors and cancer patients. Remarks on this clone: This specimen includes other DNA sequences encoding the same CDR3.

CDR3 length equals 12 residues. Trimming pared 2 bases from V and 2 bases from J, leaving 4 bases between. CDR1 SGHRS and CDR2 YFSETQ come from the germline V gene. The data were produced by immunoSEQ multiplex PCR, yet TCRdb's version contains in-frame clones alone and is incomplete. The table lists some 140,000 clones, 80% to 90% of them singletons. The chain uses TRBV5-1 and TRBJ1-1; D is uncertain. The sequence derives from a woman aged 25 to 45 in good health. The sequenced material came from blood. The CDR3 here is CASSFGNTEAFF. CDR3 nucleotides: TGCGCCAGCAGCTTTGGAAACACTGAAGCTTTCTTT.